This T cell receptor beta chain was profiled in a study of a mutant IDH1 vaccine in newly diagnosed glioma. The wider study: Treated patients, about 60% male and roughly 40% female, averaged about 42 years of age.

Stated time point: week 35, safety follow-up. Alongside topical imiquimod, each dose of vaccine comprised 300 ug of mutant IDH1 20-mer peptide. The donors had new WHO grade 3 or 4 astrocytomas; these were IDH1-mutant and ATRX-lost. This CDR3 has 12 residues. Germline CDR1 SGDLS, CDR2 YYNGEE. The V segment lost 3 bases and the J segment 4 bases; nucleotides outside the gene matches: 1. As regards this clone: Its antigen remains unidentified.

Study-level findings and limits: Vaccine-induced responses were seen in less than 95% of patients, spanning several MHC alleles.

Method: immunoSEQ multiplex PCR; TCRdb's copy keeps in-frame clones and lacks some. This table holds about 44,000 clones, about 76% found once. The chain combines TRBV9 with TRBJ2-7; 7 positions match TRBD1. This clonotype originated in a woman between 40 and 50 years old with glioma. Some clones in this sample may be carry-over from other donors' samples. Sequencing was performed on PBMCs, taken from a glioma patient whose treatment included an IDH1 peptide vaccine. CDR3 sequence reads: CASSAGQYEQYF. The DNA for the CDR3 is TGTGCCAGCAGCGCGGGACAGTACGAGCAGTACTTC.